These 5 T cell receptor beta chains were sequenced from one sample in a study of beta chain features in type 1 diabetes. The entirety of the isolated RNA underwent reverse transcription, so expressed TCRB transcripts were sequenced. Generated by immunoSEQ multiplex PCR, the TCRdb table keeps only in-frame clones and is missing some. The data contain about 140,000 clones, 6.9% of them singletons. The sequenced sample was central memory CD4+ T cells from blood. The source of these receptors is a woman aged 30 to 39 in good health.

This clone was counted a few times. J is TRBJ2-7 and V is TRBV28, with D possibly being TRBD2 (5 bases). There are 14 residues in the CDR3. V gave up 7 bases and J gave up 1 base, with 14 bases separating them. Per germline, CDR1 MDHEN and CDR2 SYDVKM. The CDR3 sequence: CASKDSTRSYEQYF. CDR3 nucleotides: TGTGCCAGCAAAGACTCCACTAGGTCCTACGAGCAGTACTTC.

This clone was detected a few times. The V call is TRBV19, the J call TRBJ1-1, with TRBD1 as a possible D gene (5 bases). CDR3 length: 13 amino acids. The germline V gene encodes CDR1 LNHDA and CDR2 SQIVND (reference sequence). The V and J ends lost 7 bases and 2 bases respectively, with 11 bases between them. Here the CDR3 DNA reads TGTGCCAGTAAACGGAGGGGAAACACTGAAGCTTTCTTT. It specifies CASKRRGNTEAFF.

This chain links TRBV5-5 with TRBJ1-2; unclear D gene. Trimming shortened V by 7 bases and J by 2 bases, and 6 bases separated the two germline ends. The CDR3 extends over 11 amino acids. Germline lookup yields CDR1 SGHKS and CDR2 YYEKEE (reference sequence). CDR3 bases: TGTGCCAGCCAACAGAACTATGGCTACACCTTC. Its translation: CASQQNYGYTF.

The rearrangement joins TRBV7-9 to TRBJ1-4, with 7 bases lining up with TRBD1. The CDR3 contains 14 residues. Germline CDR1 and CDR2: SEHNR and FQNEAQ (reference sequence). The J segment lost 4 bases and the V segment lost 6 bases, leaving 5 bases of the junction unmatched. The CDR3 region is CASSTGQINEKLFF. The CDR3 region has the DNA TGTGCCAGCAGTACGGGACAGATTAATGAAAAACTGTTTTTT.

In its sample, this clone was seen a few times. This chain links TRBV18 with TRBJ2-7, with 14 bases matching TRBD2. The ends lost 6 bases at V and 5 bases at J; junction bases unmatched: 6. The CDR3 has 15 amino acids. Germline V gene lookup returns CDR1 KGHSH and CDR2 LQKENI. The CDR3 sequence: CASSPPGLAGDEQYF. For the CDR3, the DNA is TGTGCCAGCTCTCCGCCGGGACTAGCGGGGGACGAGCAGTACTTC.